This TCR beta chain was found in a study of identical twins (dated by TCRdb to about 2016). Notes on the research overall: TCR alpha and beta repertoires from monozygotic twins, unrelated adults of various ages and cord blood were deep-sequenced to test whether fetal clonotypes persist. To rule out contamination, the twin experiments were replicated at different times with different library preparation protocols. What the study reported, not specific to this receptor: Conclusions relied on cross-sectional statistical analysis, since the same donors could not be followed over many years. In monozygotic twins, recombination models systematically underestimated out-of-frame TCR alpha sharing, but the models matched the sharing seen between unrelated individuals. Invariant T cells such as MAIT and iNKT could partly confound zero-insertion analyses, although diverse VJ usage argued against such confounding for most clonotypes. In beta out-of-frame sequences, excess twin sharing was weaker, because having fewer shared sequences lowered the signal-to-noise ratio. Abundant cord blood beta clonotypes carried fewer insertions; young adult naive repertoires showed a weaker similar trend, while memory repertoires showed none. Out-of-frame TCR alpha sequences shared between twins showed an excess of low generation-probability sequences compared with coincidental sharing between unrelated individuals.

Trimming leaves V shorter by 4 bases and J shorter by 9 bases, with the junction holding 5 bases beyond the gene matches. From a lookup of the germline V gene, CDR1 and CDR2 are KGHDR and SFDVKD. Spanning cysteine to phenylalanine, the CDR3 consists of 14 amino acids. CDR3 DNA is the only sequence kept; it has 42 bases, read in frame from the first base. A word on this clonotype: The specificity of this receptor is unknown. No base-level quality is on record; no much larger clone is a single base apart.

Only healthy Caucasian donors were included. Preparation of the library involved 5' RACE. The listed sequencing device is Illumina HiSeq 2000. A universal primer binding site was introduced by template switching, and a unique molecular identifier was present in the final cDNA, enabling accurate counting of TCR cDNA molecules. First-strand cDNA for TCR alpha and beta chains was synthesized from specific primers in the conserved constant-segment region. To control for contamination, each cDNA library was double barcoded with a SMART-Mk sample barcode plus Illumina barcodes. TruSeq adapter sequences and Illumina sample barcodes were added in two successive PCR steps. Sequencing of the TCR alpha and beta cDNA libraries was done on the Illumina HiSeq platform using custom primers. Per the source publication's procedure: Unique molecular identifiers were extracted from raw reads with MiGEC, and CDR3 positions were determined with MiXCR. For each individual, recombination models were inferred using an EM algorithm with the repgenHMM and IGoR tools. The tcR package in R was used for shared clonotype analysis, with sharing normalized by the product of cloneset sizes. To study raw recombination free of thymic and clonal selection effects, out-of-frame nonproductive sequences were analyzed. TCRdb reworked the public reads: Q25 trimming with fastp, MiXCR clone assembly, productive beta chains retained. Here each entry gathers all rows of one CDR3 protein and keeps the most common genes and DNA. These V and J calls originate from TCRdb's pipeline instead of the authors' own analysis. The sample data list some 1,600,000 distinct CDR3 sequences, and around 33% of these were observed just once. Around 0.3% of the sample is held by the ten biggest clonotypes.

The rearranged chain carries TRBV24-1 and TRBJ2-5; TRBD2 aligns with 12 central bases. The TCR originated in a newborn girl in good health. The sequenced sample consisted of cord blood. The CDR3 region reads CATSDKPSGRAQYF. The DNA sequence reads TGTGCCACCAGTGACAAACCTAGCGGGAGGGCCCAGTACTTC.